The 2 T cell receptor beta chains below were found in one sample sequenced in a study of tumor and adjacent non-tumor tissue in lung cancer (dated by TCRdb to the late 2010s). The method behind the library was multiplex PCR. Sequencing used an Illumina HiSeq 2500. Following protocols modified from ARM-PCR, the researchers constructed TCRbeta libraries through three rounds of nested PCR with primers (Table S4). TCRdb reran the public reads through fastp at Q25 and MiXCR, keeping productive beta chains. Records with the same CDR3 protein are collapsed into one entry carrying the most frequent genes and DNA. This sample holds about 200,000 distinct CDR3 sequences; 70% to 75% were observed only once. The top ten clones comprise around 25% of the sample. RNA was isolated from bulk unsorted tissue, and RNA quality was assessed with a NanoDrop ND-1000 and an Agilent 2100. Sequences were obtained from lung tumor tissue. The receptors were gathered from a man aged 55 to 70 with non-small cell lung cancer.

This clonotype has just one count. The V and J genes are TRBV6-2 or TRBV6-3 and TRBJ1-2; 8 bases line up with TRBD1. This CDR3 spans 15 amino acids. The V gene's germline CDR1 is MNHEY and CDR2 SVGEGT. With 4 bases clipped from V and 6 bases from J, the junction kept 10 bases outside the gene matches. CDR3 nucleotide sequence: TGTGCCAGCAGTTTCGGACAGGGTAGGCAGCATGGCTACACCTTC. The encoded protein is CASSFGQGRQHGYTF.

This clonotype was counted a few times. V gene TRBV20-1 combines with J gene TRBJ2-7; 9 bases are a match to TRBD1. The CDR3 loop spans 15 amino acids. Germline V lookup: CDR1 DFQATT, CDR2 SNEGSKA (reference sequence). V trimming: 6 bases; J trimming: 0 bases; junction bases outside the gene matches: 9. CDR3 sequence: CSACPGTGNSYEQYF. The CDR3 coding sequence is TGCAGTGCATGTCCCGGGACAGGGAACTCCTACGAGCAGTACTTC.